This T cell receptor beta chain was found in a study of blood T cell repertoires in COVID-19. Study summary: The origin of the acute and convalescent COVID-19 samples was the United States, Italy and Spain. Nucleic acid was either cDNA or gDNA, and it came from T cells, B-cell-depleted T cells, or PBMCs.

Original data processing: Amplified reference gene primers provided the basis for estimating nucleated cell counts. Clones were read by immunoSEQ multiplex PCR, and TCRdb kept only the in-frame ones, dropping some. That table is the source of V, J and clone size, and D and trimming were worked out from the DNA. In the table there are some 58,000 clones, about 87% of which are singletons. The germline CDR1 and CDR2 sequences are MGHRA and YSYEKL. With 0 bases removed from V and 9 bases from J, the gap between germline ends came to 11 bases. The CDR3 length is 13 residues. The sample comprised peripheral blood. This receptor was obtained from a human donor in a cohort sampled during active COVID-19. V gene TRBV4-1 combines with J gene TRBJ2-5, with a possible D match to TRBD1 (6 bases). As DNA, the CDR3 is TGCGCCAGCAGCCAAGAGGGGGCTGGTCCCCAGTACTTC. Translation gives CASSQEGAGPQYF.